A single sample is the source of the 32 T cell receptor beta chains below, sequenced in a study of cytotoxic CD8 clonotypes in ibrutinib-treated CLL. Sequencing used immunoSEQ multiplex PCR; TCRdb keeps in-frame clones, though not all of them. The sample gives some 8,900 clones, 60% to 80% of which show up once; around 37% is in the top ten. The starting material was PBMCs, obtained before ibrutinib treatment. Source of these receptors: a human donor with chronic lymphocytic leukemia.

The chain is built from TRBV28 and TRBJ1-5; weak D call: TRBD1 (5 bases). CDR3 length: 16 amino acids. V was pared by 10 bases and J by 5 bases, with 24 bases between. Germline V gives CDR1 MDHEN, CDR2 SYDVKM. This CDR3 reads CATILGGVLGYQPQHF. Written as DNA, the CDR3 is TGTGCCACGATTCTCGGGGGGGTGCTAGGGTATCAGCCCCAGCATTTT.

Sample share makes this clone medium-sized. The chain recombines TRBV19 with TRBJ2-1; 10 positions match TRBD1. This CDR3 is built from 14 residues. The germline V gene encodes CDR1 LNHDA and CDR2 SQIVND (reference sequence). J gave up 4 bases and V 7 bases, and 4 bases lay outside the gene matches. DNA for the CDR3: TGTGCCAGTACCTGGGGACAGGGGTACAATGAGCAGTTCTTC. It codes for CASTWGQGYNEQFF.

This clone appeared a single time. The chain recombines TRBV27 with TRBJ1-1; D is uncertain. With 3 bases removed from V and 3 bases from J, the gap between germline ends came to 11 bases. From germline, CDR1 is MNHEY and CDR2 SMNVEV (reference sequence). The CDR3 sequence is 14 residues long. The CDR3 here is CASSFSGSYTEAFF. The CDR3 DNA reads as TGTGCCAGCAGTTTTTCCGGGTCCTACACTGAAGCTTTCTTT.

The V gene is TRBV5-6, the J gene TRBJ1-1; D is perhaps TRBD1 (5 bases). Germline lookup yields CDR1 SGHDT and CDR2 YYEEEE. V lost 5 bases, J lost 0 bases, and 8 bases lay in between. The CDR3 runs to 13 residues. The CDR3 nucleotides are TGTGCCAGCAGATGGGGCCTGAACACTGAAGCTTTCTTT. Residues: CASRWGLNTEAFF.

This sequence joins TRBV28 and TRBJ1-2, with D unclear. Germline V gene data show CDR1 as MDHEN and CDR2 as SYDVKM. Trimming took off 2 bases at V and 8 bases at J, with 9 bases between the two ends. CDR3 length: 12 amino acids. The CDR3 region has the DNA TGTGCCAGCAGTTTAAGTAATCTGGGCTACACCTTC. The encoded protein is CASSLSNLGYTF.

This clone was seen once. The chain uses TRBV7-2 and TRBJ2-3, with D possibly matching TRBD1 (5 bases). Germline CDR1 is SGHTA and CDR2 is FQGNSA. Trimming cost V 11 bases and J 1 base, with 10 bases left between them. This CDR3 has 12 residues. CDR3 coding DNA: TGTGCCCTGGCGACAGGCACAGATACGCAGTATTTT. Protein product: CALATGTDTQYF.

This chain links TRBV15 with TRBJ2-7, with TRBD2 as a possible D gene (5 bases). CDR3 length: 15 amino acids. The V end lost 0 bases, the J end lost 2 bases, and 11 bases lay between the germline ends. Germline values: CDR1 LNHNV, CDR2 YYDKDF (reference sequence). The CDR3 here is CATSRDSVRAYEQYF. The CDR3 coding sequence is TGTGCCACCAGCAGAGATAGCGTCCGAGCCTACGAGCAGTACTTC.

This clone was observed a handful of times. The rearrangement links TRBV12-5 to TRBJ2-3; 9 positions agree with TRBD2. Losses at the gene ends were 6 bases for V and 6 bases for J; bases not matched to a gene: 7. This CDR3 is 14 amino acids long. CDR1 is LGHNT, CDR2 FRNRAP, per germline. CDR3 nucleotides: TGTGCTAGTGGACTTAGCGGGAGTTCGGATACGCAGTATTTT. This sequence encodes CASGLSGSSDTQYF.

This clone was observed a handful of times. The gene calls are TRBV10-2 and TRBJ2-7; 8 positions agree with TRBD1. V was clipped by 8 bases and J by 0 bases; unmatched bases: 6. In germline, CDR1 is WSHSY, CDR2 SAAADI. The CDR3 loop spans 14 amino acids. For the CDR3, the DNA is TGCGCCAGCGCTATGACAGGGGACTCCTACGAGCAGTACTTC. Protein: CASAMTGDSYEQYF.

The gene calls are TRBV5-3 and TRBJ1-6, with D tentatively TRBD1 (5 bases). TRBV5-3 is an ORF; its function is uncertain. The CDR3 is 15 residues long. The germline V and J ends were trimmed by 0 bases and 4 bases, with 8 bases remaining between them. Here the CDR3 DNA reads TGTGCCAGAAGCTTGGGCAGGGAATATAATTCACCCCTCCACTTT. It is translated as CARSLGREYNSPLHF.

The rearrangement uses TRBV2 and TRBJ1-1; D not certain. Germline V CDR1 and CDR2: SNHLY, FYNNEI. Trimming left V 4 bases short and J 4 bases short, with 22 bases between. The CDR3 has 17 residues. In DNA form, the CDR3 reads TGTGCCAGCAGTGCCGGGAGAGGAGTAGAGGGTATCACTGAAGCTTTCTTT. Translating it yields CASSAGRGVEGITEAFF.

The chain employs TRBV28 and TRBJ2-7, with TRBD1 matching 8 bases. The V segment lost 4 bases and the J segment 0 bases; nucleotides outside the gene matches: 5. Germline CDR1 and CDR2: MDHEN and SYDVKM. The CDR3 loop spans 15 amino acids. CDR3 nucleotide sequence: TGTGCCAGCAGTTCCAGGGGGCGTAACTCCTACGAGCAGTACTTC. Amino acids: CASSSRGRNSYEQYF.

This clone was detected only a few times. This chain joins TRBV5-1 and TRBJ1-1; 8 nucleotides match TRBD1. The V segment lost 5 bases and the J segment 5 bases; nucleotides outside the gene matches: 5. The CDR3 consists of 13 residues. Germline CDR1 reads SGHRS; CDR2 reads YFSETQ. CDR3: CASRHTGGTEAFF. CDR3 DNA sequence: TGCGCCAGCAGACACACAGGGGGGACTGAAGCTTTCTTT.

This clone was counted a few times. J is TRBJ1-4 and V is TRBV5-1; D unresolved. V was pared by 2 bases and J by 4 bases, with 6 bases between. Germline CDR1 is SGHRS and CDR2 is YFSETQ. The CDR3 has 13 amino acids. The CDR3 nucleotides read TGCGCCAGCAGCTTTGCGGATAATGAAAAACTGTTTTTT. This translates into CASSFADNEKLFF.

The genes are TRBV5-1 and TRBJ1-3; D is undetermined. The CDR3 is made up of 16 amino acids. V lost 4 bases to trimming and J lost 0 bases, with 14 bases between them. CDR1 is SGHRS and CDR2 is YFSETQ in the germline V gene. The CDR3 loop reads CASSPGLISSGNTIYF. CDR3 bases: TGCGCCAGCAGCCCAGGACTGATCAGCTCTGGAAACACCATATATTTT.

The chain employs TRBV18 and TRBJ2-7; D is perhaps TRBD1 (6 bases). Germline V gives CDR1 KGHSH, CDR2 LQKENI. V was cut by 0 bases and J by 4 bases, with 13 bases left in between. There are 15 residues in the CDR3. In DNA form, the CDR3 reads TGTGCCAGCTCACCACCGGCGCAGGGGAGATACGAGCAGTACTTC. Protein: CASSPPAQGRYEQYF.

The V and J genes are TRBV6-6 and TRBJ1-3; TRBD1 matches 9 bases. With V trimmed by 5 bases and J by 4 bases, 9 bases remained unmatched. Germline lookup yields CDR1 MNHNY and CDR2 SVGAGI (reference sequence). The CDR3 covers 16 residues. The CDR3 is CASSRKGQGTGNTIYF. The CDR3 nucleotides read TGTGCCAGCAGTAGGAAGGGACAGGGTACCGGAAACACCATATATTTT.

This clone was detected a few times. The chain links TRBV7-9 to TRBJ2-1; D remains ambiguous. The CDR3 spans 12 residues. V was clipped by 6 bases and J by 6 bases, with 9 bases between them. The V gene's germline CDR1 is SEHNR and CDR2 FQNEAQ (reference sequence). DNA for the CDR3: TGTGCCAGCAGATCTATAGCCAATGAGCAGTTCTTC. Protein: CASRSIANEQFF.

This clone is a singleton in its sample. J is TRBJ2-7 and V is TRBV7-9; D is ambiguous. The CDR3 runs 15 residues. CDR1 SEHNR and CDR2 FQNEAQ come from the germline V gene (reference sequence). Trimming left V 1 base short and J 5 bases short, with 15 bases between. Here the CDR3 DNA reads TGTGCCAGCAGCTTAGATGCCAGGTCAGGAGACGAGCAGTACTTC. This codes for CASSLDARSGDEQYF.

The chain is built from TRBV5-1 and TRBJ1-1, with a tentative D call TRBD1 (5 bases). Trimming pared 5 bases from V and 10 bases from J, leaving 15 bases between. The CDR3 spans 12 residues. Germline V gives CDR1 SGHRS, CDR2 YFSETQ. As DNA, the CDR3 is TGCGCCAGCAGACCGGGACTCGGCACAGCTTTCTTT. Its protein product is CASRPGLGTAFF.

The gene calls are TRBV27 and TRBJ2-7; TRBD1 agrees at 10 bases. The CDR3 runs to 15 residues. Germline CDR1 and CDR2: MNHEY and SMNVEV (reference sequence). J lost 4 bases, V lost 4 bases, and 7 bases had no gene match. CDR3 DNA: TGTGCCAGCAGTTCGACAGGGGGCGCGGGATACGAGCAGTACTTC. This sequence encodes CASSSTGGAGYEQYF.

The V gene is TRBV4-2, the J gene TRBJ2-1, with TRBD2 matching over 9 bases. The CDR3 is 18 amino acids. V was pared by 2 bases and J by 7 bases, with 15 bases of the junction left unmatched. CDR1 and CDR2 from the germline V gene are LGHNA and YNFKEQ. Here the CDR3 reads CASSQSFGGASGINEQFF. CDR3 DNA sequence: TGTGCCAGCAGCCAAAGTTTCGGAGGGGCTAGCGGGATAAATGAGCAGTTCTTC.

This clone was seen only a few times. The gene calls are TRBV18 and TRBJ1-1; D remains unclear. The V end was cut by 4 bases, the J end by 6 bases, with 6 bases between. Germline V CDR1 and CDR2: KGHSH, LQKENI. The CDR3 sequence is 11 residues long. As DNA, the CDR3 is TGTGCCAGCTCACGAGACTCTGAAGCTTTCTTT. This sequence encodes CASSRDSEAFF.

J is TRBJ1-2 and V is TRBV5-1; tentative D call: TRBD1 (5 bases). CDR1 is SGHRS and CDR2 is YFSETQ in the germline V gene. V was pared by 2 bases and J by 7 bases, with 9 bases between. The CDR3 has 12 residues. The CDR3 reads CASSFSGTGYTF. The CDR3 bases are TGCGCCAGCAGCTTCTCAGGGACTGGCTACACCTTC.

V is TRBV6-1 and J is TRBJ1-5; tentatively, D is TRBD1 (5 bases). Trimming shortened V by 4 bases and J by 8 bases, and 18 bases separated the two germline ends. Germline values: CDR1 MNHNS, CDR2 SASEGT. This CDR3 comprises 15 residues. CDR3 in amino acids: CASSATRDLGEPQHF. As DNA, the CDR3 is TGTGCCAGCAGTGCCACCCGGGACTTGGGTGAGCCCCAGCATTTT.

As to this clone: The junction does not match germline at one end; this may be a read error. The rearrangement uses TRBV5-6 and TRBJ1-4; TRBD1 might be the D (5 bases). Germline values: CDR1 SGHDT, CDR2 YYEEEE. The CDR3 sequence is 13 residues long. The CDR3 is CASSPIGAHPHVF. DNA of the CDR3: TGTGCCAGCAGCCCAATTGGGGCTCACCCCCATGTTTTT.

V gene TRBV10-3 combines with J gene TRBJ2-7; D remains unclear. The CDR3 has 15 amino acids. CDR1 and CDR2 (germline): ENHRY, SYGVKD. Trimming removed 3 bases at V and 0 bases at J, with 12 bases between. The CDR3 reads CAISDRVGNSYEQYF. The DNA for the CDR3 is TGTGCCATCAGTGATAGGGTCGGAAACTCCTACGAGCAGTACTTC.

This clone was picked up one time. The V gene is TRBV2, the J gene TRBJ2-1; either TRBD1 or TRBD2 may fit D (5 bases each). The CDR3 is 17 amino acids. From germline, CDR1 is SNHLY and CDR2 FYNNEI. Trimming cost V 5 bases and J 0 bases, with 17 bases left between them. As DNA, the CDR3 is TGTGCCAGCAGTAGGGACGCAGGGTTGAGCTCCTACAATGAGCAGTTCTTC. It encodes CASSRDAGLSSYNEQFF.

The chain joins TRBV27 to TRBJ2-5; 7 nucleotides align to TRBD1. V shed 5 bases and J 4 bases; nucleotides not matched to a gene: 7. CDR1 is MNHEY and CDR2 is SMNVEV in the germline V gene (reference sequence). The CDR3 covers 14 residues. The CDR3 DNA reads TGTGCCAGCAGTAGCGAGAACAGGGGAGAGACCCAGTACTTC. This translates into CASSSENRGETQYF.

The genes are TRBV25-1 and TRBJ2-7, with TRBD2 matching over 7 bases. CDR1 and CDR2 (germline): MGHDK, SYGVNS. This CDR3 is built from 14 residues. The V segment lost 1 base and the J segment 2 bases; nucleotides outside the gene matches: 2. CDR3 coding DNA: TGTGCCAGCAGTGAATTGGGGGGGACCTACGAGCAGTACTTC. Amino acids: CASSELGGTYEQYF.

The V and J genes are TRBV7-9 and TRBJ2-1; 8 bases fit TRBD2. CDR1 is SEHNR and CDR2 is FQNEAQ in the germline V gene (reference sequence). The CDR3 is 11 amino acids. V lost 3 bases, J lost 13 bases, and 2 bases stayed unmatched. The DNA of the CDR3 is TGTGCCAGCAGCTTCGGGACTAGACAGTTCTTC. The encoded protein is CASSFGTRQFF.

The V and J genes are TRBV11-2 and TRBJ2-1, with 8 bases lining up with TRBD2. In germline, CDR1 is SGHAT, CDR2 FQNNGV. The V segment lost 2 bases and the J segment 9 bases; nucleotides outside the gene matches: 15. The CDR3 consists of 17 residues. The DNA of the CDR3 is TGTGCCAGCAGCTTACACGGACTAGCCGGGGGGAATAGTGAGCAGTTCTTC. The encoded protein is CASSLHGLAGGNSEQFF.